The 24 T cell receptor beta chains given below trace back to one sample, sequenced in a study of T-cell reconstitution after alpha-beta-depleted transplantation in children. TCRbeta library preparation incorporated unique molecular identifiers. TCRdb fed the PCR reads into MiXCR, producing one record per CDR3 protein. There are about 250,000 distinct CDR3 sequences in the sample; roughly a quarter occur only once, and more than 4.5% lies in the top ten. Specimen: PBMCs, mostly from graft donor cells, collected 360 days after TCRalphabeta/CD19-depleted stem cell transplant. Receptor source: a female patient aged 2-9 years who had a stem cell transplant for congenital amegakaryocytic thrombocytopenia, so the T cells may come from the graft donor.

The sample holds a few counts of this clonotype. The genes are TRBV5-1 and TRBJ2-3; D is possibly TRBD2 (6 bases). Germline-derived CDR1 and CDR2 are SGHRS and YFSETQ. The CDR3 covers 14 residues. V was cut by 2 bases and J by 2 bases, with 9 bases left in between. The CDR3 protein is CASSFGSATDTQYF. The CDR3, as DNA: TGCGCCAGCAGCTTCGGGAGCGCCACAGATACGCAGTATTTT.

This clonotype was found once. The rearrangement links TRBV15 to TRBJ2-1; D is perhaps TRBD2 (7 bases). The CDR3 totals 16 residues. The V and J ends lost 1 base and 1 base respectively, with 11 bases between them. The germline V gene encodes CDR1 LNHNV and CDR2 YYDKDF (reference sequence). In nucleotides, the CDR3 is TGTGCCACCAGCAGAGGAAGGGGGGGGTCCTACAATGAGCAGTTCTTC. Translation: CATSRGRGGSYNEQFF. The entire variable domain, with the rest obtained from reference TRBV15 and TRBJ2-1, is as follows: DAMVIQNPRYQVTQFGKPVTLSCSQTLNHNVMYWYQQKSSQAPKLLFHYYDKDFNNEADTPDNFQSRRPNTSFCFLDIRSPGLGDTAMYLCATSRGRGGSYNEQFFGPGTRLTVL.

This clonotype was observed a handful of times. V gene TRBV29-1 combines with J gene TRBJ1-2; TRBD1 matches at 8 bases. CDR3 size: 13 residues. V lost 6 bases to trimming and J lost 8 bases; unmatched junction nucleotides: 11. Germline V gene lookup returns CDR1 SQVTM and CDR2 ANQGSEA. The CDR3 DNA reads TGCAGCGTCATCTTCCAGGGGGCTGGAGGCTACACCTTC. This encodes CSVIFQGAGGYTF.

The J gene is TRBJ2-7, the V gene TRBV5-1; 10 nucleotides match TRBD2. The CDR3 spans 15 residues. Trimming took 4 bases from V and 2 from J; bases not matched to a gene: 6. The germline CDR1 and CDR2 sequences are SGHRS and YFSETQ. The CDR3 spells CASSPGGLAAYEQYF. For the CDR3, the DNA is TGCGCCAGCAGCCCTGGAGGACTAGCGGCCTACGAGCAGTACTTC.

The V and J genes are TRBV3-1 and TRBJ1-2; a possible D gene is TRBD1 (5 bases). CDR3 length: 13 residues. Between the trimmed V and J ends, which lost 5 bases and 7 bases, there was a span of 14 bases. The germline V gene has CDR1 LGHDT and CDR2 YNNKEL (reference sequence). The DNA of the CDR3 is TGTGCCAGCAGCGAGGGACCGGCGGGTGGCTACACCTTC. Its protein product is CASSEGPAGGYTF.

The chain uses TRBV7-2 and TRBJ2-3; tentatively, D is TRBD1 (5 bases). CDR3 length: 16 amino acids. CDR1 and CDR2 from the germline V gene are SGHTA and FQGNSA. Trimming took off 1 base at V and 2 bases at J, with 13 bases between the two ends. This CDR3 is CASSLDSGQNTDTQYF. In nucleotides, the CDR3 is TGTGCCAGCAGCTTAGATTCAGGGCAGAACACAGATACGCAGTATTTT.

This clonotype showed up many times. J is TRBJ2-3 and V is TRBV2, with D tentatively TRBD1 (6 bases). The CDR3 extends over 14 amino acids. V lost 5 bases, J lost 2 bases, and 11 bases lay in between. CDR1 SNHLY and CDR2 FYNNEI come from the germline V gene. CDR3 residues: CASSRTASTDTQYF. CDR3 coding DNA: TGTGCCAGCAGTCGGACAGCTTCCACAGATACGCAGTATTTT.

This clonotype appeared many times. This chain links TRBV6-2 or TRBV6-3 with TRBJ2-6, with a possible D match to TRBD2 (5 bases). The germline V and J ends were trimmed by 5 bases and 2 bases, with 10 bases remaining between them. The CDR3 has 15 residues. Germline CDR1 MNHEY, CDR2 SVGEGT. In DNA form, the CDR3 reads TGTGCCAGCAGTCCCACTAGAGCTGGGGCCAACGTCCTGACTTTC. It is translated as CASSPTRAGANVLTF.

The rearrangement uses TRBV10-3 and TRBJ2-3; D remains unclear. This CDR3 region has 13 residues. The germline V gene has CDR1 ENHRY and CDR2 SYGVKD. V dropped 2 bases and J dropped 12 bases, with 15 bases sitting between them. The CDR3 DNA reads TGTGCCATCAGTGAGACAACACGGGCCTCACAGTATTTT. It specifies CAISETTRASQYF.

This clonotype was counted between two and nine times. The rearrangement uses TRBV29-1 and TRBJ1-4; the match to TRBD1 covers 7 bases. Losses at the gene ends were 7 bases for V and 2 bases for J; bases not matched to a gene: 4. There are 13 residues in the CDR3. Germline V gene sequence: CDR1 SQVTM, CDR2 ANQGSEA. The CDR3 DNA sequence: TGCAGCGCCGAGACAGGGACTAATGAAAAACTGTTTTTT. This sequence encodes CSAETGTNEKLFF.

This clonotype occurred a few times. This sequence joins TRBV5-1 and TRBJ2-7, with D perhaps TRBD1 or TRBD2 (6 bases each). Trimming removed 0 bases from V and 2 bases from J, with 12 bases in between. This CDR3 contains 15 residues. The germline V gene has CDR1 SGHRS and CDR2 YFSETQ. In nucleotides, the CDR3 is TGCGCCAGCAGCTTGGACGGGGGCGCAACCTACGAGCAGTACTTC. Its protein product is CASSLDGGATYEQYF. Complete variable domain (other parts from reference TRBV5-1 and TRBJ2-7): KAGVTQTPRYLIKTRGQQVTLSCSPISGHRSVSWYQQTPGQGLQFLFEYFSETQRNKGNFPGRFSGRQFSNSRSEMNVSTLELGDSALYLCASSLDGGATYEQYFGPGTRLTVT.

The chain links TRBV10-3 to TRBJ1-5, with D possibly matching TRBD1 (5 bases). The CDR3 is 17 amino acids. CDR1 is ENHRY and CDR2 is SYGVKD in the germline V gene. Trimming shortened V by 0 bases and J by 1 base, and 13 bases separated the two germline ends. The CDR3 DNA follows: TGTGCCATCAGTGAGTCGAGGATGGGGGGGAGCAATCAGCCCCAGCATTTT. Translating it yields CAISESRMGGSNQPQHF.

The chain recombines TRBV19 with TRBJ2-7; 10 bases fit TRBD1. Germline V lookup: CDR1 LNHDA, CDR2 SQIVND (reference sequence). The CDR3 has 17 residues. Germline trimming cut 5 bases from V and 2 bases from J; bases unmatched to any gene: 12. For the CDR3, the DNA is TGTGCCAGTAGTCTGTTCTGGGGACAGGGGTTTACCTACGAGCAGTACTTC. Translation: CASSLFWGQGFTYEQYF.

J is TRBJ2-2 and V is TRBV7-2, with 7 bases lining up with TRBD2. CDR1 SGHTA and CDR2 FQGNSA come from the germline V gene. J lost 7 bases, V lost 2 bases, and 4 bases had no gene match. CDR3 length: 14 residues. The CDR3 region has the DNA TGTGCCAGCAGCTTAAGCGGGGCTGGCGGGGAGCTGTTTTTT. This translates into CASSLSGAGGELFF.

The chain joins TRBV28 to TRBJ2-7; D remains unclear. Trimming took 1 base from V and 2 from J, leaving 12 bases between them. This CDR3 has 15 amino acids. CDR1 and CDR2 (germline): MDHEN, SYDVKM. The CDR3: CASSLSSDGAYEQYF. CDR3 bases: TGTGCCAGCAGTTTATCCTCCGACGGAGCCTACGAGCAGTACTTC.

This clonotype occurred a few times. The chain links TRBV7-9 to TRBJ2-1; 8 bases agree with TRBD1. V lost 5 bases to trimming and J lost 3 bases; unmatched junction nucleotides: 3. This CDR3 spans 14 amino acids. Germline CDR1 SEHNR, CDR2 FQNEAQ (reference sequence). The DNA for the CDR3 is TGTGCCAGCAGCACGGGGACAGGCTACAATGAGCAGTTCTTC. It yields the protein CASSTGTGYNEQFF.

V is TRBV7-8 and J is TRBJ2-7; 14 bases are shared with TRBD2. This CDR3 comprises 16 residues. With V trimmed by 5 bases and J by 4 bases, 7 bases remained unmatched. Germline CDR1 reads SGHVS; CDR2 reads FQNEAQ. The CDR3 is CASSPRLAGGPYEQYF. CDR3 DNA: TGTGCCAGCAGCCCCCGACTAGCGGGAGGGCCTTACGAGCAGTACTTC.

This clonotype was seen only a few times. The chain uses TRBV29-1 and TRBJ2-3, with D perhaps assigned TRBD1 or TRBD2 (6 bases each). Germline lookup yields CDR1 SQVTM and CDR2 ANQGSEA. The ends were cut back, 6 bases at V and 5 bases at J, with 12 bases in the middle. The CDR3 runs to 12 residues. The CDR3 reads CSVRGAVDTQYF. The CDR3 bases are TGCAGCGTGAGGGGGGCCGTAGATACGCAGTATTTT.

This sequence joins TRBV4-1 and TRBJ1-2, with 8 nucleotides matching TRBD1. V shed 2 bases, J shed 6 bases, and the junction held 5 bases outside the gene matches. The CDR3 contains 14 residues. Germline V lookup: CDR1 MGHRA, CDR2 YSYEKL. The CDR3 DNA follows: TGCGCCAGCAGCCAACAAAGACAGGGGAATGGCTACACCTTC. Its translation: CASSQQRQGNGYTF.

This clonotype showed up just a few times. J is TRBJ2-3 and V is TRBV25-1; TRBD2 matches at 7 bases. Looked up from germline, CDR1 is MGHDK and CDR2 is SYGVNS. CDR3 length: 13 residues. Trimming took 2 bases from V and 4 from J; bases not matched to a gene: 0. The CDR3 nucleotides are TGTGCCAGCAGTGAAGGGGGGGCAGATACGCAGTATTTT. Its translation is CASSEGGADTQYF.

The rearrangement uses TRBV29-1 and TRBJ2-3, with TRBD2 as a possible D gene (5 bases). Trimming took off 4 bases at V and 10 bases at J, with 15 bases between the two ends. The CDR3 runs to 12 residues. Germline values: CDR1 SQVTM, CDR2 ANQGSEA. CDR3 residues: CSVVTGIWAQYF. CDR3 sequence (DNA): TGCAGCGTTGTGACGGGGATTTGGGCGCAGTATTTT.

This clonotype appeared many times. CDR3 protein: CASSLIFLAGGMGTYNEQFF. CDR3 DNA sequence: TGTGCCAGCAGCTTAATCTTCCTAGCGGGAGGAATGGGAACCTACAATGAGCAGTTCTTC. The gene calls are TRBV7-6 and TRBJ2-1; 11 bases fit TRBD2. CDR1 and CDR2 (germline): SGHVS, FNYEAQ. V dropped 2 bases and J dropped 2; count of bases not matched to a gene: 14. CDR3 length equals 20 residues.

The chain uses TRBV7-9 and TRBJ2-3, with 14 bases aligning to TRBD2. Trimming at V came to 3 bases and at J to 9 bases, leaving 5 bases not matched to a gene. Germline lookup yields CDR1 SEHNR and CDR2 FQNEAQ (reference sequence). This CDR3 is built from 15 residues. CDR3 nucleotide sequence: TGTGCCAGCAGCTTTGGACTAGCGGGAGGAGGAACGCAGTATTTT. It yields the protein CASSFGLAGGGTQYF. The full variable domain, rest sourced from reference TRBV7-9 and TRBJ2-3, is DTGVSQNPRHKITKRGQNVTFRCDPISEHNRLYWYRQTLGQGPEFLTYFQNEAQLEKSRLLSDRFSAERPKGSFSTLEIQRTEQGDSAMYLCASSFGLAGGGTQYFGPGTRLTVL.

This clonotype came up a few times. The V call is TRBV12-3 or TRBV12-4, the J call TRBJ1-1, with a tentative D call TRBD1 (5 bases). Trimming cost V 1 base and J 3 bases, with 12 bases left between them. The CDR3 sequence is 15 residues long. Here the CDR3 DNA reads TGTGCCAGCAGTTTAGGCCCCTGGGGCGACACTGAAGCTTTCTTT. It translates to CASSLGPWGDTEAFF.